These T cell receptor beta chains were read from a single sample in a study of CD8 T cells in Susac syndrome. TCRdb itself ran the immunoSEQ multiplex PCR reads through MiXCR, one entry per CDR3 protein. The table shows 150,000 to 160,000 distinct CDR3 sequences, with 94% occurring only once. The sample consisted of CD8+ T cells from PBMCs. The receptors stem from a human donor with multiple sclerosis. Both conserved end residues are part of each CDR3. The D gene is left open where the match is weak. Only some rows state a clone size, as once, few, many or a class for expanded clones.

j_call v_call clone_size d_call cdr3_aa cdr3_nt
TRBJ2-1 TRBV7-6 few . CASSPISRGSYNEQFF TGTGCCAGCAGCCCGATAAGTCGGGGCTCCTACAATGAGCAGTTCTTC
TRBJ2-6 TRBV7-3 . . CASSSTGRQQDLTF TGTGCCAGCAGTTCCACGGGACGGCAACAGGACCTGACTTTC
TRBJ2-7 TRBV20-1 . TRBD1 CSARDKGQGVHEQYF TGCAGTGCTAGAGATAAGGGACAGGGGGTCCACGAGCAGTACTTC
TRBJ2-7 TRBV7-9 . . CASSHERDPYEQYF TGTGCCAGCAGCCACGAGAGGGATCCCTACGAGCAGTACTTC
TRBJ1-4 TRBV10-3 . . CAIGDKLGENLFF TGTGCCATCGGAGACAAGTTAGGTGAAAATCTGTTTTTT
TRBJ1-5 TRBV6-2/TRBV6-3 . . CASSHGGIKPQHF TGTGCCAGCAGTCATGGGGGGATCAAGCCCCAGCATTTT
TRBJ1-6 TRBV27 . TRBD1 CASAPGQGNSPLHF TGTGCCAGCGCCCCGGGACAGGGGAACTCACCCCTCCACTTT
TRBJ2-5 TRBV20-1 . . CSARDRASAGTPVQETQYF TGCAGTGCTAGAGATAGAGCTTCGGCCGGGACGCCAGTTCAAGAGACCCAGTACTTC
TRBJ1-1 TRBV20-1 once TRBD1 CSAREGQVTEAFF TGCAGTGCTAGAGAGGGACAGGTCACTGAAGCTTTCTTT
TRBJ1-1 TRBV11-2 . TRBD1 CASSSRGQGRGTEAFF TGTGCCAGCAGCTCTAGAGGACAGGGAAGGGGCACTGAAGCTTTCTTT
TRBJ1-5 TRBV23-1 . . CASSQSYRIWPHRPNSNQPQHF TGCGCCAGCAGTCAATCGTATAGGATTTGGCCCCATAGGCCCAATAGCAATCAGCCCCAGCATTTT
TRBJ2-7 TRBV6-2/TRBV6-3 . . CASSRSGGREQYF TGTGCCAGCTCTCGCTCTGGGGGCCGCGAGCAGTACTTC
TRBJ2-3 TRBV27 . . CASSRRTDTQYF TGTGCCAGCAGCCGACGCACAGATACGCAGTATTTT
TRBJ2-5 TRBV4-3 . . CASSQDLGAGHQETQYF TGCGCCAGCAGCCAAGATCTGGGGGCAGGACACCAAGAGACCCAGTACTTC
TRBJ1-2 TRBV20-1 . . CSARRQNYGYTF TGCAGTGCTAGGAGACAGAACTATGGCTACACCTTC
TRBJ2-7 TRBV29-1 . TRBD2 CSVAGGGSYEQYF TGCAGCGTTGCGGGCGGGGGTTCCTACGAGCAGTACTTC
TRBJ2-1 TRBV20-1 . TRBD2 CSARGLLAGPPQEQFF TGCAGTGCTAGGGGACTACTAGCGGGGCCCCCCCAGGAGCAGTTCTTC
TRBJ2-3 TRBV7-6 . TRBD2 CASSQEAGGATDTQYF TGTGCCAGCAGCCAGGAAGCGGGGGGAGCCACAGATACGCAGTATTTT
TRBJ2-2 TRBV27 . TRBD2 CASSLQRGLTAGELFF TGTGCCAGCAGTCTCCAGCGGGGGTTGACGGCCGGGGAGCTGTTTTTT
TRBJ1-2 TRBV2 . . CASRDYGYTF TGTGCCAGCAGAGACTATGGCTACACCTTC
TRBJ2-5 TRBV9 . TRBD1 CASSHDTEGAAVAQYF TGTGCCAGCAGCCACGATACTGAGGGGGCGGCTGTGGCCCAGTACTTC
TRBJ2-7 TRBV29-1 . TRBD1 CSVWTGGYEQYF TGCAGCGTTTGGACAGGGGGCTACGAGCAGTACTTC
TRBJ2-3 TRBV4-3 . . CASSQAVRDTQYF TGCGCCAGCAGCCAAGCAGTTAGAGATACGCAGTATTTT
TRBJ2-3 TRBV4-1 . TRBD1 CASSQTGTGGTDTQYF TGCGCCAGCAGCCAAACTGGGACAGGGGGGACAGATACGCAGTATTTT
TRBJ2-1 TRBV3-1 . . CASSQGAGLGDEQFF TGTGCCAGCAGCCAGGGAGCAGGGCTGGGGGATGAGCAGTTCTTC
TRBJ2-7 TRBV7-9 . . CASSSDGTDRGPTYEQYF TGTGCCAGCAGCTCCGACGGGACCGATCGGGGGCCTACCTACGAGCAGTACTTC
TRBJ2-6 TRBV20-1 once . CVYPGANVLTF TGTGTGTACCCTGGGGCCAACGTCCTGACTTTC